This T cell receptor (beta chain) was sequenced for a study of blood T cell repertoires in COVID-19 (TCRdb year 2020). Regarding the study in general: Collaborator samples came from the United States, Italy and Spain and covered acute and convalescent phases of COVID-19. Where available, HLA class I and class II types were taken from metadata supplied by the sample provider and were not determined by assay-based typing. Samples came from the ongoing ImmuneRACE study (first 160 participants) plus 1,254 subjects from 6 global collaborators. Subjects who had been exposed to COVID-19, were actively infected with it, or had recovered from it provided the deeply sampled blood TCRbeta repertoires that made up the dataset. The repertoires were released in a freely available public database intended as a resource for research on the immune response to SARS-CoV-2. The sample metadata nearly always contained a de-identified subject ID, COVID-19 status, age in years and sex. The material from the prospective study consisted of cDNA or gDNA derived from T cells, B-cell-depleted T cells, or PBMCs.

A word on this clone: What antigen it recognizes has not been identified. The sample holds no much larger clone one base away, and base qualities are not on file.

Participants in the prospective study were aged about 18 to 95 years, lived in over 20 United States geographic areas, and enrolled through a virtual design. Cohort assignment in the prospective study relied on participant-reported clinical history from a screening survey and a study questionnaire. In the prospective study, mobile phlebotomists collected whole blood, serum and a nasopharyngeal or oropharyngeal swab from each participant. Participants in the prospective study had the option to provide additional blood draws and questionnaires over an approximately 2-month period. Prospective study blood samples were shipped either frozen or at room temperature before DNA extraction. TCRbeta CDR3 regions were amplified from genomic DNA by means of the immunoSEQ Assay, a bias-controlled multiplex PCR. Concerning the study's data processing: The number of nucleated cells in each sample was estimated from the amplification of reference gene primers within the assay. Sequence reads were collapsed and filtered to measure the absolute abundance of every unique TCRbeta CDR3 rearrangement. Productive Simpson clonality was computed per sample as the square root of Simpson's diversity index over productive rearrangements. TCRdb stores this immuneACCESS table with in-frame sequences only. Part of the clones is absent; in the studies checked, under half of the shortfall reflects unresolved V genes, and no reason is known for the rest. That table is the source of V, J and clone size, and D and trimming were worked out from the DNA. This sample has about 240,000 clones in its table, and around 85% of those were observed once. Of the sample, around 3% is held by the ten largest clones.

Overall study results and their limits: The amount of clinical and demographic metadata varied by source and participant and was provided uncurated.

This TCR was sampled from a middle-aged woman with acute COVID-19. The source material was PBMCs or T cells enriched from blood (not recorded which).

The CDR3 here reads CASSLERYRAYEQYF. The DNA reads TGCGCCAGCAGCTTGGAACGGTATCGAGCCTACGAGCAGTACTTC. Rearrangement joined TRBV5-1 to TRBJ2-7, with the D gene uncertain. In the germline V gene, CDR1 corresponds to SGHRS and CDR2 to YFSETQ. Cut back by 0 bases and 2 bases, the V and J ends lie 12 bases apart. Inclusive of the bounding cysteine and phenylalanine, the CDR3 is 15 residues long. Just CDR3 DNA is preserved here, 45 bases in frame from base 1.